This T cell receptor (beta chain) was sequenced during a study of blood T cell repertoires in COVID-19. Across the study: Researchers got acute and convalescent COVID-19 samples from the United States, Italy and Spain. Sample material is recorded as cDNA or gDNA derived from T cells, B-cell-depleted T cells, or PBMCs.

Source study methods: Estimated nucleated cell counts came from reference gene primer amplification. Generated by immunoSEQ multiplex PCR, the TCRdb table keeps only in-frame clones and is missing some. V and J calls and clone size are as listed in that table; D and trimming were resolved from the DNA. The sample contains approximately 180,000 clones, about 75% of which appear only once. V lost 6 bases to trimming and J lost 7 bases, with 19 bases between them. The CDR3 sequence is 14 residues long. Germline V gene lookup returns CDR1 SGHTS and CDR2 YDEGEE. Sequencing input: peripheral blood. This receptor was taken from a woman aged 70-85 years with acute or convalescent COVID-19. The gene calls are TRBV5-8 and TRBJ1-2; tentatively, D is TRBD1 (6 bases). The CDR3 here is CASNLRWGHGGYTF. The CDR3 coding sequence is TGTGCCAGCAACCTCCGTTGGGGGCACGGTGGCTACACCTTC. The whole variable domain, filled in from reference TRBV5-8 and TRBJ1-2, reads EAGVTQSPTHLIKTRGQQATLRCSPISGHTSVYWYQQALGLGLQFLLWYDEGEERNRGNFPPRFSGRQFPNYSSELNVNALELEDSALYLCASNLRWGHGGYTFGSGTRLTVV.